The source of this T cell receptor (beta chain) is a study of OX40 agonist ivuxolimab in advanced cancers. Assay used: immunoSEQ multiplex PCR; TCRdb lists only in-frame clones, some missing. The table records approximately 45,000 clones, roughly 90% of them present only once. The V end lost 4 bases, the J end lost 8 bases, and 24 bases lay between the germline ends. This CDR3 comprises 18 residues. Germline V lookup: CDR1 LGHNA, CDR2 YNFKEQ. J is TRBJ1-6 and V is TRBV4-2, with D hard to call. The sequence was collected from an adult with an advanced solid tumor such as melanoma, head and neck, liver or kidney cancer. Sequenced here: CD4+ or CD8+ T cells sorted from blood, sampled in a trial of the OX40 agonist ivuxolimab. The CDR3 nucleotides read TGTGCCAGCAGCCCTCGCTATCGGAAGACCGAGGGCGATTCACCCCTCCACTTT. Translated, it gives CASSPRYRKTEGDSPLHF.